This T cell receptor beta chain appears in the sequencing data of a study of T cell responses to AZD1222 COVID-19 vaccine. Sequencing used immunoSEQ multiplex PCR; TCRdb keeps in-frame clones, though not all of them. This sample has 140,000 to 150,000 clones, with 70% to 90% found just once. Trimming at V came to 1 base and at J to 4 bases, leaving 3 bases not matched to a gene. This CDR3 is 16 amino acids long. Germline CDR1 SGHRS, CDR2 YFSETQ. In regard to this clone: Its specificity is unknown. Other nucleotide sequences from this sample produce the same CDR3.

The study, taken as a whole, reports: Every sample of the repertoires postdated the peak T cell response.

The TCR originated in an adult in good health. The chain links TRBV5-1 to TRBJ2-1; 12 bases agree with TRBD1. Material: peripheral blood, obtained on day 0 of AZD1222 vaccination. The chain's CDR3 is CASSLQGQGAYNEQFF. The CDR3 DNA follows: TGCGCCAGCAGCTTGCAGGGACAGGGGGCTTACAATGAGCAGTTCTTC.